This TCR beta chain stems from a study of T-cell reconstitution after alpha-beta-depleted transplantation in children. Study outcomes and limitations: The main origin of T-cell counts and diversity one year after transplant was newly produced T cells. It was reported that alpha-beta T cells came from several hundred expanded graft clones (about two months after transplant). For some patients, TCRbeta diversity was high at day 60 because of recipient T cells and thymic progenitors that survived.

V trimming: 0 bases; J trimming: 1 base; junction bases outside the gene matches: 3. Germline CDR1 is MNHEY and CDR2 is SVGAGI. CDR3 length: 17 residues. In this sample, this clonotype turned up a few times. Its antigen is as yet unknown. Unique molecular identifiers tagged the TCRbeta library. Using its own MiXCR run on the PCR reads, TCRdb lists one record per CDR3 protein. The sample carries about 980,000 distinct CDR3 sequences, 25% to 30% recorded once. The starting material was PBMCs, mostly from graft donor cells, obtained 360 days after TCRalphabeta/CD19-depleted stem cell transplant. The TCR originated in a boy in the first two years of life who had a stem cell transplant for SCID, so the T cells may come from the graft donor. The V call is TRBV6-5, the J call TRBJ1-5; 10 bases align to TRBD1. CDR3 DNA: TGTGCCAGCAGTTACTCGGGACAGGGGATGAGCAATCAGCCCCAGCATTTT. Translated: CASSYSGQGMSNQPQHF.